These 30 T cell receptor beta chains were all obtained from the same sample, sequenced in a study of CD8 T cells in Susac syndrome. It was with random hexamers that about 0.45 to 1 ug RNA was reverse transcribed. TCRdb re-analysed the immunoSEQ multiplex PCR reads in MiXCR, keeping a single row per CDR3 protein. This table holds 150,000 or so distinct CDR3 sequences, 95% found once. Sequencing was performed on CD8+ T cells from PBMCs. These receptors were obtained from a human donor with multiple sclerosis.

The J gene is TRBJ1-1, the V gene TRBV2, with D unresolved. V was trimmed by 6 bases and J by 2 bases, leaving 7 bases between them. CDR3 length: 12 amino acids. Germline-derived CDR1 and CDR2 are SNHLY and FYNNEI. CDR3 sequence: CASRSSNTEAFF. The CDR3 DNA sequence: TGTGCCAGCAGGTCTAGTAACACTGAAGCTTTCTTT.

The chain joins TRBV6-1 to TRBJ1-6; 10 positions match TRBD1. CDR1 is MNHNS and CDR2 is SASEGT in the germline V gene. V trimming: 6 bases; J trimming: 9 bases; junction bases outside the gene matches: 8. The CDR3 is 15 amino acids. DNA for the CDR3: TGTGCCAGCAGCCCGACAGGGGGCGGAGGTTCACCCCTCCACTTT. Amino acids: CASSPTGGGGSPLHF.

V and J are TRBV12-3 or TRBV12-4 and TRBJ2-3, with D unresolved. V dropped 6 bases and J dropped 6 bases, with 10 bases sitting between them. The CDR3 is made up of 12 amino acids. The CDR3 DNA is TGTGCCAGCAGCCACAGTTGGGATACGCAGTATTTT. It yields the protein CASSHSWDTQYF.

DNA of the CDR3: TGTGCCAGCAGCCAAGCTTTGGGACTAGGCCACGATGAGCAGTTCTTC. Protein sequence: CASSQALGLGHDEQFF. The rearrangement uses TRBV4-2 and TRBJ2-1, with TRBD2 identical over 8 bases. CDR1 and CDR2 from the germline V gene are LGHNA and YNFKEQ. The CDR3 spans 16 residues. J was trimmed by 8 bases and V by 1 base; bases with no gene match: 10.

The rearrangement links TRBV3-1 to TRBJ1-2, with D maybe TRBD1 (5 bases). V lost 4 bases, J lost 6 bases, and 15 bases lay in between. Germline assignment: CDR1 LGHDT and CDR2 YNNKEL (reference sequence). The CDR3 has 14 amino acids. CDR3: CASSPKPGAHGYTF. The CDR3 nucleotides are TGTGCCAGCAGCCCTAAACCCGGGGCCCATGGCTACACCTTC. Full variable domain (missing parts from reference TRBV3-1 and TRBJ1-2): DTAVSQTPKYLVTQMGNDKSIKCEQNLGHDTMYWYKQDSKKFLKIMFSYNNKELIINETVPNRFSPKSPDKAHLNLHINSLELGDSAVYFCASSPKPGAHGYTFGSGTRLTVV.

The V gene is TRBV3-1, the J gene TRBJ2-3; 9 bases match TRBD2. The junction had 6 bases not matched to a gene; V was cut back by 3 bases and J by 5 bases. CDR3 length: 15 amino acids. The germline gives CDR1 LGHDT, CDR2 YNNKEL (reference sequence). For the CDR3, the DNA is TGTGCCAGCAGCCATATAGCGGGGGTAGTAGATACGCAGTATTTT. It specifies CASSHIAGVVDTQYF.

The J gene is TRBJ2-7, the V gene TRBV4-2; D possibly corresponds to TRBD2 (6 bases). The CDR3 sequence is 15 residues long. V lost 0 bases and J 2 bases, leaving 11 bases between the germline ends. Per the germline V gene, CDR1 is LGHNA and CDR2 is YNFKEQ. CDR3 DNA: TGTGCCAGCAGCCAAGAGAGAGGCGGGACCTACGAGCAGTACTTC. Protein product: CASSQERGGTYEQYF.

The V and J genes are TRBV9 and TRBJ1-3; D remains ambiguous. V was trimmed by 2 bases and J by 0 bases, leaving 6 bases between them. CDR3 size: 14 residues. Germline V gene lookup returns CDR1 SGDLS and CDR2 YYNGEE. CDR3 sequence: CASSVDNSGNTIYF. In DNA form, the CDR3 reads TGTGCCAGCAGCGTCGACAACTCTGGAAACACCATATATTTT.

The V and J genes are TRBV5-1 and TRBJ1-2; no reliable D call. Trimming left V 4 bases short and J 4 bases short, with 8 bases between. Looked up from germline, CDR1 is SGHRS and CDR2 is YFSETQ. This CDR3 has 12 residues. The CDR3 DNA sequence: TGCGCCAGCAGCCTGAACTCCTATGGCTACACCTTC. Translated, it gives CASSLNSYGYTF.

A note on this clonotype: Compared with germline, one end of the junction differs, possibly owing to a read error. This sequence joins TRBV12-5 and TRBJ1-5, with D possibly matching TRBD1 (6 bases). The CDR3 spans 18 residues. Germline V lookup: CDR1 LGHNT, CDR2 FRNRAP. CDR3 amino acids: CASGFSLRGDNSDQPQHF. CDR3 coding DNA: TGTGCTAGTGGTTTTTCCCTAAGGGGGGACAATAGCGATCAGCCCCAGCATTTT.

This clonotype was seen just once. The rearrangement joins TRBV13 to TRBJ2-3; tentatively, D is TRBD1 (6 bases). Germline CDR1 and CDR2: PRHDT and FYEKMQ (reference sequence). The CDR3 length is 14 residues. V lost 3 bases to trimming and J lost 7 bases, with 14 bases between them. The CDR3 DNA reads TGTGCCAGCAGCTTGGCAGGGGAGATTCATACGCAGTATTTT. Amino acids: CASSLAGEIHTQYF. The variable domain in full, with the rest retrieved from reference TRBV13 and TRBJ2-3, is AAGVIQSPRHLIKEKRETATLKCYPIPRHDTVYWYQQGPGQDPQFLISFYEKMQSDKGSIPDRFSAQQFSDYHSELNMSSLELGDSALYFCASSLAGEIHTQYFGPGTRLTVL.

This chain connects TRBV9 to TRBJ2-3, with 7 positions matching TRBD1. The CDR3 totals 16 residues. V trimming: 2 bases; J trimming: 1 base; junction bases outside the gene matches: 7. From germline, CDR1 is SGDLS and CDR2 YYNGEE. The CDR3 region is CASSVVDRMGTDTQYF. The CDR3 region has the DNA TGTGCCAGCAGCGTTGTGGACAGGATGGGCACAGATACGCAGTATTTT.

V and J are TRBV12-3 or TRBV12-4 and TRBJ1-5; D possibly corresponds to TRBD1 (5 bases). The CDR3 spans 16 residues. V lost 6 bases and J lost 0, with 15 bases in between. The CDR3 protein is CASSLGGDFSNQPQHF. The CDR3 DNA sequence: TGTGCCAGCAGCCTCGGGGGAGACTTTAGCAATCAGCCCCAGCATTTT.

This sequence joins TRBV27 and TRBJ2-3, with D possibly TRBD1 on 6 matching bases. This CDR3 has 13 residues. V shed 6 bases and J shed 4 bases, with 11 bases lying between them. The germline V gene encodes CDR1 MNHEY and CDR2 SMNVEV (reference sequence). CDR3 sequence: CASSRTASDTQYF. The CDR3, as DNA: TGTGCCAGCAGCCGGACAGCTTCAGATACGCAGTATTTT.

The genes are TRBV9 and TRBJ1-4; tentatively, D is TRBD1 (5 bases). This CDR3 region has 15 residues. V gave up 3 bases and J gave up 5 bases, with 14 bases separating them. Per the germline V gene, CDR1 is SGDLS and CDR2 is YYNGEE. The CDR3 DNA follows: TGTGCCAGCAGCGACCCGGGACGGGGCAATGAAAAACTGTTTTTT. Translation gives CASSDPGRGNEKLFF.

This chain uses TRBV27 with TRBJ2-1; 8 bases are shared with TRBD2. Germline trimming cut 10 bases from V and 4 bases from J; bases unmatched to any gene: 15. The CDR3 totals 16 residues. Germline loops: CDR1 MNHEY, CDR2 SMNVEV (reference sequence). CDR3 bases: TGTGCCACCGGGAGGGGCCAGCCCTTAACATACAATGAGCAGTTCTTC. Its translation: CATGRGQPLTYNEQFF.

The V and J genes are TRBV27 and TRBJ2-7; no definite D call. This CDR3 is built from 11 residues. Germline V gene sequence: CDR1 MNHEY, CDR2 SMNVEV (reference sequence). Between the trimmed V and J ends, which lost 8 bases and 4 bases, there was a span of 9 bases. CDR3 loop: CASGPIYEQYV. The CDR3 DNA follows: TGTGCCAGCGGCCCAATATACGAGCAGTACGTC.

The chain employs TRBV2 and TRBJ2-1, with D tentatively TRBD2 (6 bases). Germline-derived CDR1 and CDR2 are SNHLY and FYNNEI. The CDR3 length is 13 residues. V was cut by 8 bases and J by 9 bases, with 17 bases left in between. The CDR3 DNA is TGTGCCAGCTGCCGGACCAGCGGGCCTGAGCAGTTCTTC. The encoded protein is CASCRTSGPEQFF. Variable domain in full (rest from reference TRBV2 and TRBJ2-1): EPEVTQTPSHQVTQMGQEVILRCVPISNHLYFYWYRQILGQKVEFLVSFYNNEISEKSEIFDDQFSVERPDGSNFTLKIRSTKLEDSAMYFCASCRTSGPEQFFGPGTRLTVL.

This chain uses TRBV6-5 with TRBJ2-7; no clear D gene. The germline gives CDR1 MNHEY, CDR2 SVGAGI. The CDR3 length is 11 residues. V lost 4 bases to trimming and J lost 6 bases, with 7 bases between them. The CDR3 loop is CASSFGGEQYF. CDR3 in DNA: TGTGCCAGCAGTTTTGGCGGCGAGCAGTACTTC.

V usage is TRBV7-9 and J usage is TRBJ1-6; 9 bases are a match to TRBD1. This CDR3 has 15 residues. V shed 5 bases and J 9 bases; nucleotides not matched to a gene: 8. Germline CDR1 SEHNR, CDR2 FQNEAQ (reference sequence). The CDR3 nucleotides read TGTGCCAGCAGCACGCGGACAGGGGAGGCTTCACCCCTCCACTTT. As protein: CASSTRTGEASPLHF.

This clonotype has a single count. The rearrangement uses TRBV4-1 and TRBJ2-7; the D is unclear. This CDR3 spans 14 amino acids. Germline assignment: CDR1 MGHRA and CDR2 YSYEKL. Trimming took off 0 bases at V and 6 bases at J, with 12 bases between the two ends. The CDR3 DNA reads TGCGCCAGCAGCCAAGAACCCTTCTCAACCGAGCAGTACTTC. This encodes CASSQEPFSTEQYF.

The chain combines TRBV29-1 with TRBJ1-5; no definite D call. The V end was cut by 4 bases, the J end by 0 bases, with 10 bases between. The CDR3 is 14 residues long. Germline-derived CDR1 and CDR2 are SQVTM and ANQGSEA. The chain's CDR3 is CSVADLDSNQPQHF. CDR3 sequence (DNA): TGCAGCGTTGCGGACTTAGATAGCAATCAGCCCCAGCATTTT.

J is TRBJ2-3 and V is TRBV27, with D unclear. Germline V gene data show CDR1 as MNHEY and CDR2 as SMNVEV (reference sequence). This CDR3 has 14 residues. Trimming shortened V by 4 bases and J by 0 bases, and 8 bases separated the two germline ends. The CDR3 is CASSYASSTDTQYF. The CDR3 coding sequence is TGTGCCAGCAGTTACGCCTCTAGCACAGATACGCAGTATTTT.

The gene calls are TRBV4-1 and TRBJ2-5; 8 positions match TRBD1. The J segment lost 5 bases and the V segment lost 1 base, leaving 3 bases of the junction unmatched. The germline CDR1 and CDR2 sequences are MGHRA and YSYEKL. CDR3 length: 14 residues. The CDR3 DNA follows: TGCGCCAGCAGCCAAGTCGGACAGGGTGAGACCCAGTACTTC. It is translated as CASSQVGQGETQYF.

V usage is TRBV7-2 and J usage is TRBJ1-6; D unclear. Germline lookup yields CDR1 SGHTA and CDR2 FQGNSA. This CDR3 has 10 residues. Trimming cost V 9 bases and J 13 bases, with 10 bases left between them. This chain's CDR3 is CASFHRPLHF. The CDR3, as DNA: TGTGCCAGTTTCCACCGGCCCCTCCACTTT.

This rearrangement joins TRBV4-1 to TRBJ2-1; 7 bases agree with TRBD2. There are 14 residues in the CDR3. The germline V gene has CDR1 MGHRA and CDR2 YSYEKL. V was pared by 1 base and J by 6 bases, with 3 bases of the junction left unmatched. CDR3 residues: CASSQAGGVNEQFF. DNA of the CDR3: TGCGCCAGCAGCCAAGCGGGGGGAGTCAATGAGCAGTTCTTC.

The chain combines TRBV30 with TRBJ2-3, with D tentatively TRBD2 (5 bases). The germline gives CDR1 GTSNPN, CDR2 SVGIG (reference sequence). V lost 7 bases to trimming and J lost 2 bases, with 19 bases between them. The CDR3 has 15 residues. The CDR3 DNA follows: TGTGCCTTGGAGGTCGGACGCCGCTACACAGATACGCAGTATTTT. Translated: CALEVGRRYTDTQYF.

The V and J genes are TRBV5-4 and TRBJ1-2, with 7 nucleotides matching TRBD1. The ends lost 0 bases at V and 0 bases at J; junction bases unmatched: 5. Germline CDR1 reads SGHNT; CDR2 reads YYREEE (reference sequence). CDR3 size: 16 residues. The CDR3 here is CASSLVGTAANYGYTF. The CDR3 region has the DNA TGTGCCAGCAGCTTGGTCGGGACAGCCGCTAACTATGGCTACACCTTC.

The CDR3 DNA reads TGTGCCAGCCTGGTGGGTGGGCAAGAGACCCAGTACTTC. Amino acids: CASLVGGQETQYF. The chain employs TRBV7-2 and TRBJ2-5, with unresolved D. The germline V gene has CDR1 SGHTA and CDR2 FQGNSA. The ends were cut back, 8 bases at V and 2 bases at J, with 12 bases in the middle. This CDR3 spans 13 amino acids.

This chain links TRBV13 with TRBJ1-1, with a weak D call TRBD1 (6 bases). Germline V gives CDR1 PRHDT, CDR2 FYEKMQ (reference sequence). V gave up 2 bases and J gave up 7 bases, with 11 bases separating them. The CDR3 contains 13 residues. CDR3 nucleotides: TGTGCCAGCAGCTTACAGGGGCGCAATGAAGCTTTCTTT. Translated, it gives CASSLQGRNEAFF.